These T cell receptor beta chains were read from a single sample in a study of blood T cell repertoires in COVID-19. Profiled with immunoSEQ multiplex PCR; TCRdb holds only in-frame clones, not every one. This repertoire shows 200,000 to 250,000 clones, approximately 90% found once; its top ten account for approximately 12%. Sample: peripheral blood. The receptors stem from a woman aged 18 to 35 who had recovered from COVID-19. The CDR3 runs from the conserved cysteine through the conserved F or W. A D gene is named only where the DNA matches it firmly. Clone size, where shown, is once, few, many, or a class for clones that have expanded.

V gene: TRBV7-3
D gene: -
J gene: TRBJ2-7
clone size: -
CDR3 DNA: TGTGCCAGCAGCTCCCTGGACAGTCGCGAGCAGTACTTC
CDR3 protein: CASSSLDSREQYF

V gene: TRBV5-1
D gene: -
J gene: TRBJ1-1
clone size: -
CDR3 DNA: TGCGCCAGCAGCTTGACAGAGAACACTGAAGCTTTCTTT
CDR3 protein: CASSLTENTEAFF

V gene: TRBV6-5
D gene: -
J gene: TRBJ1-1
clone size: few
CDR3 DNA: TGTGCCAGCAGTTACTCTGGGGACAAAGCTTTCTTT
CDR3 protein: CASSYSGDKAFF

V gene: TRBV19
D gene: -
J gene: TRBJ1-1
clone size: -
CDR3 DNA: TGTGCCAGTAGGTACAGGCCTTCGGGAGGGATTCCTGAAGCTTTCTTT
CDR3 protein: CASRYRPSGGIPEAFF

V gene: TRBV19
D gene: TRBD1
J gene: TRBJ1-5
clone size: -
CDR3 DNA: TGTGCCAGTAGGGCCCTGACAGGGCCGCGCAATCAGCCCCAGCATTTT
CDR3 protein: CASRALTGPRNQPQHF

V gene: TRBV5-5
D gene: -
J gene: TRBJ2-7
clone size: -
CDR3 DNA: TGTGCCAGCAGCTTGGGAGTGCGGGAGCAGTACTTC
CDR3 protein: CASSLGVREQYF

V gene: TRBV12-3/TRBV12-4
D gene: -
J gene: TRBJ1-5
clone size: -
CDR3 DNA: TGTGCCAGCAGGTGGGGCCGGAATCAGCCCCAGCATTTT
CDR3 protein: CASRWGRNQPQHF

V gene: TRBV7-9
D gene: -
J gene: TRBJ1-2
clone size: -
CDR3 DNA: TGTGCCAGCAACCTATTAGGGGCAGGCTATGGCTACACCTTC
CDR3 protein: CASNLLGAGYGYTF

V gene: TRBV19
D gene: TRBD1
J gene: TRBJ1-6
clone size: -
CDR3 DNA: TGTGCCAGTAGTATATCCGGGACAGGGATTAATTCACCCCTCCACTTT
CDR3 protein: CASSISGTGINSPLHF

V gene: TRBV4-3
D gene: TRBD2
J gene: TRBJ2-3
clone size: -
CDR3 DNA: TGCGCCAGCAGCCAGGAACCGGGACTAGCGGGCCTCGGCACGCAGTATTTT
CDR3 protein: CASSQEPGLAGLGTQYF

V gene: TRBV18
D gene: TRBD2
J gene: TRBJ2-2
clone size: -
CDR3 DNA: TGTGCCAGCTCACCACAGCGGGAGCCCACCGGGGAGCTGTTTTTT
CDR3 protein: CASSPQREPTGELFF

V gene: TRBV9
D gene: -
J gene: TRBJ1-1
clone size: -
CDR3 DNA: TGTGCCAGCAGCGTAGCCGGGTCGGGCACTGAAGCTTTCTTT
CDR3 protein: CASSVAGSGTEAFF

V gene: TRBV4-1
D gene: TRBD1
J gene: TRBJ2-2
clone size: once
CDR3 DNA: TGCGCCAGCAGCCCCGGGACAGGCGTAAACATCGGGGAGCTGTTTTTT
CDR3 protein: CASSPGTGVNIGELFF

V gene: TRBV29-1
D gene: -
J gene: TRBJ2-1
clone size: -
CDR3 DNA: TGCAGCGGGTTTCAGGGGTACGAGCAGTTCTTC
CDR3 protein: CSGFQGYEQFF

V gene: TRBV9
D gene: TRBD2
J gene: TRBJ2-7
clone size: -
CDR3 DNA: TGTGCCAGCAGCTTCTCACTAGCGGGAGTAGTAAGAAGATACTACGAGCAGTACTTC
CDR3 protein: CASSFSLAGVVRRYYEQYF

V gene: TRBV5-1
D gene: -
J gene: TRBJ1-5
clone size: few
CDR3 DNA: TGCGCCAGCAGCCCCAGTGGACATAATAATCAGCCCCAGCATTTT
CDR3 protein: CASSPSGHNNQPQHF

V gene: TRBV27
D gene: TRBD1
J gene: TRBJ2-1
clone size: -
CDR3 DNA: TGTGCCAGCAGTTTCGGTCTGACAGGGTACAATGAGCAGTTCTTC
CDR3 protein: CASSFGLTGYNEQFF

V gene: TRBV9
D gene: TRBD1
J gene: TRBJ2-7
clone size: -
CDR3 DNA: TGTGCCAGCAGCGTAGCTACGGACAGGGGAGGCGAGCAGTACTTC
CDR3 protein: CASSVATDRGGEQYF

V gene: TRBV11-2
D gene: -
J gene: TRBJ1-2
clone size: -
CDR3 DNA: TGTGCCAGCAGCTTAGATCGGGGAATTTCTCCTGGCTACACCTTC
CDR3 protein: CASSLDRGISPGYTF

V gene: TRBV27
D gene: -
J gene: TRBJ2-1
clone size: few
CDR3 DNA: TGTGCCAGCAGTTTATCGAGGCAGTTCTTC
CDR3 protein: CASSLSRQFF

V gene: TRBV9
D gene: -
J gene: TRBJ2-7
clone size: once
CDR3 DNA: TGTGCCAGCAGCGTAGGCAGCCCCTCGGGGGAGCAGTACTTC
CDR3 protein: CASSVGSPSGEQYF

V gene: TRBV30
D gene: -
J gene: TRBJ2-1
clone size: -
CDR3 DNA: TGTGCCTGGAGAACAGTTAGTCCCTACAATGAGCAGTTCTTC
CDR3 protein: CAWRTVSPYNEQFF

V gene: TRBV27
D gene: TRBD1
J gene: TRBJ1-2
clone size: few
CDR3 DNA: TGTGCCAGCTCCCGGGCGGGACAGACCTATGGCTACACCTTC
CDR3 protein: CASSRAGQTYGYTF

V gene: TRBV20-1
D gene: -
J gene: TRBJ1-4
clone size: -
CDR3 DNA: TGCAGTGCTAGTCCTCTCGGGACGGAGGGGGAAAAACTGTTTTTT
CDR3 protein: CSASPLGTEGEKLFF

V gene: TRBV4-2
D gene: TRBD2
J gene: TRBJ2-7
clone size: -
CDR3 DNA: TGTGCCAGCAGCCAAGGGGGTACGACTAGCGGACCCGCGCCGTACGAGCAGTACTTC
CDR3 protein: CASSQGGTTSGPAPYEQYF

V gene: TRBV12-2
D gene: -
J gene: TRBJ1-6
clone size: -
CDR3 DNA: TGTGCAAGTCGCTCAAGCCGGGACAGGGGCTCTACACCCCTCCACTTT
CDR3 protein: CASRSSRDRGSTPLHF